This section outlines one T cell receptor beta chain sequence together with its context. This record belongs to a study of blood T cell repertoires in COVID-19. Study overall: COVID-19 samples, acute and convalescent, were from the United States, Italy and Spain.

Per the authors' pipeline: Counts of nucleated cells, estimated from reference gene primer amplification, were obtained. The data were produced by immunoSEQ multiplex PCR, yet TCRdb's version contains in-frame clones alone and is incomplete. That table furnishes V, J and clone size, whereas the DNA furnished D and trimming. The sample has over 110,000 clones, around 90% seen once. V was cut by 1 base and J by 3 bases, with 20 bases left in between. CDR1 is SGHRS and CDR2 is YFSETQ in the germline V gene. The CDR3 is 18 amino acids. The receptor's source is a man between 70 and 80 years old with acute or convalescent COVID-19. The sample was peripheral blood. The rearrangement joins TRBV5-1 to TRBJ1-5, with TRBD1 as a possible D gene (6 bases). The CDR3 loop reads CASSLPGEISHDNQPQHF. CDR3 coding DNA: TGCGCCAGCAGCTTGCCAGGGGAAATTTCCCATGACAATCAGCCCCAGCATTTT.